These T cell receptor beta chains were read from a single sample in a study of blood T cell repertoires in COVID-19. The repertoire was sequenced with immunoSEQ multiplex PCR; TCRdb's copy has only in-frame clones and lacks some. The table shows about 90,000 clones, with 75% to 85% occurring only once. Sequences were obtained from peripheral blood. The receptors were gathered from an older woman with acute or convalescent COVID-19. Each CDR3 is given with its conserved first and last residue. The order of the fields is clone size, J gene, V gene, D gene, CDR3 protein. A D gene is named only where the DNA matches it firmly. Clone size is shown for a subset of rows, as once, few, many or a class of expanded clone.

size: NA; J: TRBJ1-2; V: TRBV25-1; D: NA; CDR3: CASSAGQFYGYTF
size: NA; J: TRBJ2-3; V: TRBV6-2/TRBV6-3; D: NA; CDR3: CASSFPPGRDTQYF
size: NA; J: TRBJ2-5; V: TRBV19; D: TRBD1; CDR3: CASSIRGLAGWTQYF
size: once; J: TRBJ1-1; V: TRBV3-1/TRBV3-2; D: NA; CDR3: CASSQGTEAFF
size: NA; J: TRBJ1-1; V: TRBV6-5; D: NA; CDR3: CASRLKGMNTEAFF
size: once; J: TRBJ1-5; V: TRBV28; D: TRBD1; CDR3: CASSMTGEQPQHF
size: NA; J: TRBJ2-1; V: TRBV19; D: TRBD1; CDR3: CASSIWGQGANEQFF
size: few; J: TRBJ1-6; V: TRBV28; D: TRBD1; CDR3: CASSATGGGNNSPLHF
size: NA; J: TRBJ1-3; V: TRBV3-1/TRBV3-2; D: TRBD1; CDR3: CASSPRQGAGGHTIYF
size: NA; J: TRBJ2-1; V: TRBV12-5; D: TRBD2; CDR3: CASGLGTSEADEQFF
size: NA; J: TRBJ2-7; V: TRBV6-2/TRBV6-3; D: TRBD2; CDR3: CASSYVSPSGGQQYF
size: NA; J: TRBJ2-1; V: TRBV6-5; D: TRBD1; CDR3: CASLRDRRSYNEQFF
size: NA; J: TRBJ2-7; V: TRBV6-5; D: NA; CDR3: CASSYSSLAYEQYF
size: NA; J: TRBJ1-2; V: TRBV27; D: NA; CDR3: CASSFMRGSNYGYTF
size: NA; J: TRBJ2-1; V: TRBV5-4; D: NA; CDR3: CASSLGGAYNEQFF
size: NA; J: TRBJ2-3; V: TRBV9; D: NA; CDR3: CASSVGPLRGTDTQYF
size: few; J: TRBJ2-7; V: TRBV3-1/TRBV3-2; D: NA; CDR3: CASSQENTYEQYF
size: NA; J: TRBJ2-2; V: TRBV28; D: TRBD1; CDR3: CASSRDRVLTGELFF
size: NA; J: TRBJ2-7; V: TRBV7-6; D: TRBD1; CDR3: CASSSRQGHF
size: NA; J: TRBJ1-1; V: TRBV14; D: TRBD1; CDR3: CASSLWTGNTEAFF
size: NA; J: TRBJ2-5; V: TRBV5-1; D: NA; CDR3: CASSLESGHLQETQYF
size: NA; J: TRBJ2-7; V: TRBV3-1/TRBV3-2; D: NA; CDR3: CASSPLAGEQYF
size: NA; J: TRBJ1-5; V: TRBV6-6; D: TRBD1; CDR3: CASTQQGALQPQHF
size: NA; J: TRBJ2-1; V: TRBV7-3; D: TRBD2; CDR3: CASSPRGLAGGRNEQFF
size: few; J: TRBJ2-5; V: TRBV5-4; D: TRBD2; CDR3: CASSSPGTRGETQYF
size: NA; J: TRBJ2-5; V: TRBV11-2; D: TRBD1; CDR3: CASSLFWTGDETQYF
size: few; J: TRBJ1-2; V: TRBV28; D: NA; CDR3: CASSLTHAGGGYTF
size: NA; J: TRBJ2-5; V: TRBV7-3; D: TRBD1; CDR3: CASSRDSQETQYF